The present entry profiles one T cell receptor beta chain with its context. This entry comes from a study of shared clonotypes between healthy human individuals. Data came from immunoSEQ multiplex PCR; TCRdb stores just in-frame clones and leaves some out. The sample records around 2.1 million clones, more than 85% being singletons. The CDR3 is made up of 16 amino acids. V shed 2 bases and J shed 7 bases, with 18 bases lying between them. Germline CDR1 SEHNR, CDR2 FQNEAQ (reference sequence). CD45RO-negative CD8 cells positively selected for CCR7 made up the naive population, which excluded terminally differentiated effector memory CD45RA+ cells. Healthy adults negative for HIV, lacking recent acute infections or vaccinations, served as donors.

This clonotype originated in a man younger than 35 in good health. Some clones in this sample may be carry-over from other donors' samples. This chain uses TRBV7-9 with TRBJ2-1; no definite D call. Sequenced sample: naive CD8+ T cells from PBMCs. In DNA, the CDR3 is TGTGCCAGCAGCTTAAGGTTAAGGGATGCGTGGAATGAGCAGTTCTTC. Residues: CASSLRLRDAWNEQFF.